The 21 T cell receptor beta chains given below trace back to one sample, sequenced in a study of T cell repertoires in cytomegalovirus infection. What these receptors recognize is not known. TCRdb itself ran the reads through MiXCR, one entry per CDR3 protein. The sample yields roughly 60,000 distinct CDR3 sequences, roughly a third seen once. Sequences were obtained from PBMCs, sequenced either directly or after in vitro stimulation (not recorded which). Source of these receptors: a human donor in good health (CMV status not recorded). Some clones in this sample may be carry-over from other donors' samples.

The V and J genes are TRBV19 and TRBJ2-7; D may be TRBD2 (6 bases). The CDR3 contains 13 residues. Germline CDR1 and CDR2: LNHDA and SQIVND (reference sequence). V was clipped by 1 base and J by 5 bases, with 9 bases between them. CDR3 sequence reads: CASSIVPSDEQYF. The CDR3 DNA is TGTGCCAGTAGTATAGTCCCTAGCGACGAGCAGTACTTC.

The chain employs TRBV12-3 or TRBV12-4 and TRBJ2-3; D gene unclear. V was shortened by 0 bases and J by 7 bases, with 14 bases between the two germline ends. The CDR3 is 15 residues long. CDR3 in amino acids: CASSLAQMDGNTQYF. The CDR3 DNA is TGTGCCAGCAGTTTAGCGCAAATGGATGGGAATACGCAGTATTTT.

The rearrangement links TRBV7-2 to TRBJ1-2, with D unclear. CDR3 length: 14 residues. Germline values: CDR1 SGHTA, CDR2 FQGNSA. V shed 1 base and J shed 2 bases, with 8 bases lying between them. The CDR3 DNA reads as TGTGCCAGCAGCTTAGTGGCCAGAAACTATGGCTACACCTTC. Encoded protein: CASSLVARNYGYTF.

The chain carries TRBV6-2 or TRBV6-3 and TRBJ1-1; 9 bases are shared with TRBD1. The CDR3 spans 14 residues. Trimming removed 7 bases from V and 2 bases from J; junction bases left unmatched: 5. CDR1 is MNHEY, CDR2 SVGEGT, per germline. The CDR3 sequence is CASTWTGVNTEAFF. The CDR3 DNA sequence: TGTGCCAGCACCTGGACAGGGGTTAACACTGAAGCTTTCTTT.

The chain carries TRBV11-2 and TRBJ2-3; D is possibly TRBD1 (6 bases). Germline CDR1 is SGHAT and CDR2 is FQNNGV. V was clipped by 1 base and J by 2 bases, with 19 bases between them. This CDR3 contains 18 residues. This chain's CDR3 is CASSLVAPQGPTTDTQYF. In nucleotides, the CDR3 is TGTGCCAGCAGCTTAGTAGCCCCCCAGGGGCCGACCACAGATACGCAGTATTTT.

This clonotype was seen a few times. The rearrangement uses TRBV3-1 and TRBJ1-2; the D is unclear. The CDR3 loop spans 15 amino acids. Germline V gene lookup returns CDR1 LGHDT and CDR2 YNNKEL (reference sequence). Trimming removed 6 bases from V and 4 bases from J, with 18 bases in between. DNA of the CDR3: TGTGCCAGCAGTCCCGGGCCTCAAAAAGGCTATGGCTACACCTTC. Translating gives CASSPGPQKGYGYTF.

The rearrangement links TRBV19 to TRBJ1-6, with D possibly matching TRBD1 (5 bases). The V and J ends lost 5 bases and 6 bases respectively, with 11 bases between them. Germline assignment: CDR1 LNHDA and CDR2 SQIVND (reference sequence). The CDR3 loop spans 14 amino acids. CDR3 protein: CASSRDGFNSPLHF. CDR3 sequence (DNA): TGTGCCAGTAGTCGGGACGGATTTAATTCACCCCTCCACTTT.

This chain links TRBV6-1 with TRBJ1-5; D is possibly TRBD1 (6 bases). The CDR3 has 20 amino acids. Trimming took off 3 bases at V and 9 bases at J, with 33 bases between the two ends. Germline CDR1 MNHNS, CDR2 SASEGT. The CDR3 loop reads CASSDRPPGTPILIVRPQHF. The CDR3 DNA sequence: TGTGCCAGCAGTGACCGCCCTCCCGGGACACCCATCCTTATAGTGCGGCCCCAGCATTTT.

The chain uses TRBV28 and TRBJ1-1; D remains unclear. The germline V gene has CDR1 MDHEN and CDR2 SYDVKM. The ends were cut back, 6 bases at V and 5 bases at J, with 16 bases in the middle. The CDR3 runs 14 residues. DNA for the CDR3: TGTGCCAGCAGACCTCCGGGCGGGAGGACTGAAGCTTTCTTT. It yields the protein CASRPPGGRTEAFF. Together with reference TRBV28 and TRBJ1-1, the CDR3 gives the full variable domain: DVKVTQSSRYLVKRTGEKVFLECVQDMDHENMFWYRQDPGLGLRLIYFSYDVKMKEKGDIPEGYSVSREKKERFSLILESASTNQTSMYLCASRPPGGRTEAFFGQGTRLTVV.

The chain employs TRBV2 and TRBJ1-2; 10 nucleotides match TRBD1. V was pared by 8 bases and J by 4 bases, with 16 bases of the junction left unmatched. The germline CDR1 and CDR2 sequences are SNHLY and FYNNEI. CDR3 size: 17 residues. CDR3 sequence: CASGYGTGASTGYGYTF. The CDR3 nucleotides read TGTGCCAGCGGATACGGGACAGGGGCTTCAACTGGCTATGGCTACACCTTC.

V is TRBV20-1 and J is TRBJ2-1, with TRBD2 as a possible D gene (5 bases). In germline, CDR1 is DFQATT, CDR2 SNEGSKA (reference sequence). The length of the CDR3 is 13 residues. The CDR3 bases are TGCGGTTCCGGGTATTCCCCGGCGGGTGAGCAGTTCTTC. Translated: CGSGYSPAGEQFF.

In this sample, this clonotype turned up a few times. The J gene is TRBJ2-7, the V gene TRBV7-6; possible D gene TRBD1, 7 bases. This CDR3 contains 14 residues. V was clipped by 5 bases and J by 1 base, with 12 bases between them. CDR1 and CDR2 (germline): SGHVS, FNYEAQ. The DNA of the CDR3 is TGTGCCAGCAGCCTGGCGGGACAGTCCTACGAGCAGTACTTC. Protein: CASSLAGQSYEQYF.

The rearrangement joins TRBV10-3 to TRBJ2-5; TRBD2 agrees at 8 bases. V dropped 7 bases and J dropped 1; count of bases not matched to a gene: 5. The CDR3 loop spans 14 amino acids. CDR1 and CDR2 (germline): ENHRY, SYGVKD. The chain's CDR3 is CAIKQRESQETQYF. As DNA, the CDR3 is TGTGCCATCAAGCAGCGGGAGTCCCAAGAGACCCAGTACTTC.

The chain combines TRBV20-1 with TRBJ2-3, with 7 positions matching TRBD2. The V gene end was trimmed by 5 bases and the J gene end by 0 bases; junction bases not matched to a gene: 11. Looked up from germline, CDR1 is DFQATT and CDR2 is SNEGSKA (reference sequence). The CDR3 totals 16 residues. The CDR3 sequence: CSARPRLASSTDTQYF. CDR3 sequence (DNA): TGCAGTGCTCGGCCTCGACTAGCATCCAGCACAGATACGCAGTATTTT.

This clonotype was picked up a small number of times. This chain uses TRBV7-2 with TRBJ2-5, with D maybe TRBD2 (6 bases). Trimming removed 7 bases at V and 2 bases at J, with 14 bases between. The CDR3 consists of 14 residues. Germline V lookup: CDR1 SGHTA, CDR2 FQGNSA. CDR3 protein: CASTKIAGQETQYF. In DNA, the CDR3 is TGTGCCAGCACCAAAATCGCGGGGCAAGAGACCCAGTACTTC. Supplemented by reference TRBV7-2 and TRBJ2-5, the full variable domain reads GAGVSQSPSNKVTEKGKDVELRCDPISGHTALYWYRQSLGQGLEFLIYFQGNSAPDKSGLPSDRFSAERTGGSVSTLTIQRTQQEDSAVYLCASTKIAGQETQYFGPGTRLLVL.

This clonotype was seen only a few times. This chain joins TRBV12-3 or TRBV12-4 and TRBJ2-3; possible D gene TRBD2, 5 bases. V lost 2 bases and J 1 base, leaving 13 bases between the germline ends. This CDR3 region has 16 residues. The CDR3, as DNA: TGTGCCAGCAGTTTATCAACTAGTATGGGCACAGATACGCAGTATTTT. Its protein is CASSLSTSMGTDTQYF.

This clonotype was picked up a small number of times. The rearrangement uses TRBV6-5 and TRBJ2-7; D is unresolved. This CDR3 has 11 amino acids. Trimming pared 2 bases from V and 6 bases from J, leaving 5 bases between. Germline CDR1 is MNHEY and CDR2 is SVGAGI. In DNA form, the CDR3 reads TGTGCCAGCAGTTACCGGAGCGAGCAGTACTTC. This translates into CASSYRSEQYF.

The chain has TRBV11-1 and TRBJ2-1; D is undetermined. The CDR3 sequence is 14 residues long. Per the germline V gene, CDR1 is SGHAT and CDR2 is FQDESV (reference sequence). Trimming pared 3 bases from V and 6 bases from J, leaving 12 bases between. The chain's CDR3 is CASSFNTEVNEQFF. The CDR3 DNA sequence: TGTGCCAGCAGCTTTAACACTGAAGTCAATGAGCAGTTCTTC.

This clonotype has a count of ten or more. V gene TRBV7-2 combines with J gene TRBJ2-3; unclear D gene. The V end lost 3 bases, the J end lost 0 bases, and 7 bases lay between the germline ends. CDR1 and CDR2 from the germline V gene are SGHTA and FQGNSA. The CDR3 totals 14 residues. In nucleotides, the CDR3 is TGTGCCAGCAGCTTCGACTGGAGCACAGATACGCAGTATTTT. Its protein is CASSFDWSTDTQYF. The full variable domain, with the rest looked up from reference TRBV7-2 and TRBJ2-3, is GAGVSQSPSNKVTEKGKDVELRCDPISGHTALYWYRQSLGQGLEFLIYFQGNSAPDKSGLPSDRFSAERTGGSVSTLTIQRTQQEDSAVYLCASSFDWSTDTQYFGPGTRLTVL.

This clonotype was seen once. The V call is TRBV19, the J call TRBJ1-4; possibly TRBD1 for D (6 bases). V lost 10 bases, J lost 6 bases, and 18 bases lay in between. The CDR3 sequence is 14 residues long. Germline loops: CDR1 LNHDA, CDR2 SQIVND (reference sequence). As DNA, the CDR3 is TGTGCCACCTCGCCCCACAGGGCAGATGAAAAACTGTTTTTT. This encodes CATSPHRADEKLFF. Looking up the rest from reference TRBV19 and TRBJ1-4 gives the full variable domain: DGGITQSPKYLFRKEGQNVTLSCEQNLNHDAMYWYRQDPGQGLRLIYYSQIVNDFQKGDIAEGYSVSREKKESFPLTVTSAQKNPTAFYLCATSPHRADEKLFFGSGTQLSVL.

The genes are TRBV6-2 or TRBV6-3 and TRBJ1-6; D not resolved. The CDR3 runs 20 residues. CDR1 is MNHEY and CDR2 is SVGEGT in the germline V gene. Trimming took 0 bases from V and 0 from J, leaving 18 bases between them. The CDR3 protein is CASSYSPHEPKGSYNSPLHF. In nucleotides, the CDR3 is TGTGCCAGCAGTTACTCGCCACATGAGCCAAAAGGCTCCTATAATTCACCCCTCCACTTT.